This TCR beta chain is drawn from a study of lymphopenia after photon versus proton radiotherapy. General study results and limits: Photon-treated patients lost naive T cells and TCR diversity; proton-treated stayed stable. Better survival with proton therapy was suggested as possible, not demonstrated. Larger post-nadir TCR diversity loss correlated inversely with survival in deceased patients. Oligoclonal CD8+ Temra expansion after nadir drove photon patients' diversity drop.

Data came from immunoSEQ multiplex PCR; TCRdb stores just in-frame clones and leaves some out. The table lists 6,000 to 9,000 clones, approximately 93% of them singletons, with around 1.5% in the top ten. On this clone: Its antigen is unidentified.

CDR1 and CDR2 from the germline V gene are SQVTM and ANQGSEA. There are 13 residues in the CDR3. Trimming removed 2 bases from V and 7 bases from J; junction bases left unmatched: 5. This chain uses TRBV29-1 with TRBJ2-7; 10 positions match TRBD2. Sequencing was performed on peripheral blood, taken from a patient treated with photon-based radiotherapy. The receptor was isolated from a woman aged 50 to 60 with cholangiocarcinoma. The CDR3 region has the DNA TGCAGCGTTGAATCTAGCGGGGGCCCGGAGCAGTACTTC. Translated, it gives CSVESSGGPEQYF.